A single sample gave rise to the 13 T cell receptor beta chains below, sequenced in a study of beta chain features in type 1 diabetes listed by TCRdb under 2018. The paper's findings and limits, for the study overall: Type 1 diabetes patients showed a moderate but significant shortening of TCRB CDR3 length in all four CD4+ subsets.

Library method: the immunoSEQ multiplex PCR assay. The High Capacity cDNA Reverse Transcription Kit was used to reverse transcribe all of the isolated RNA, meaning that expressed TCRB transcripts were what got sequenced. TCRdb took this table from immuneACCESS and kept in-frame rearrangements with V and J called. Such tables lack part of the clones; where checked against another copy, unresolved V genes explain under half of the gap, and the rest is unexplained. The sample table shows 240,000 or so clones, and approximately 14% are seen once. Jointly, the top ten make up roughly 0.019% of the sample. These receptors are not linked to any known antigen. Sequencing was performed on naive CD4+ T cells from blood. This specimen's cell subset or site label, per the study, means: true naive CD4+ T cells. The receptors derive from a man aged 25-45 years with type 1 diabetes.

This clone showed up just a few times. This chain uses TRBV30 with TRBJ1-5, with 10 bases fitting TRBD1. The V gene end was trimmed by 2 bases and the J gene end by 7 bases; junction bases not matched to a gene: 11. CDR1 GTSNPN and CDR2 SVGIG come from the germline V gene (reference sequence). The length of the CDR3 is 16 residues. The CDR3 reads CAWSYMGTGVRQPQHF. CDR3 coding DNA: TGTGCCTGGAGTTACATGGGGACAGGGGTCCGCCAGCCCCAGCATTTT.

This clone has just a few counts. The chain has TRBV15 and TRBJ1-2; D is possibly TRBD1 (5 bases). In germline, CDR1 is LNHNV, CDR2 YYDKDF (reference sequence). V lost 1 base and J lost 4, with 13 bases in between. This CDR3 is 15 amino acids long. The CDR3 region is CATSRAGREVYGYTF. CDR3 nucleotide sequence: TGTGCCACCAGCAGAGCGGGCAGGGAGGTCTATGGCTACACCTTC. Using reference TRBV15 and TRBJ1-2 for the parts outside the CDR3, the full variable domain is DAMVIQNPRYQVTQFGKPVTLSCSQTLNHNVMYWYQQKSSQAPKLLFHYYDKDFNNEADTPDNFQSRRPNTSFCFLDIRSPGLGDTAMYLCATSRAGREVYGYTFGSGTRLTVV.

This clone has more than one count but fewer than ten. The rearrangement uses TRBV5-1 and TRBJ2-7, with TRBD2 as a possible D gene (5 bases). The V and J ends lost 3 bases and 2 bases respectively, with 15 bases between them. Germline assignment: CDR1 SGHRS and CDR2 YFSETQ. The CDR3 runs to 15 residues. CDR3 sequence: CASSSNVGIPYEQYF. The CDR3 region has the DNA TGCGCCAGCAGCTCGAACGTCGGGATTCCCTACGAGCAGTACTTC.

This clone was seen a few times. Other DNA sequences of this sample code for an identical CDR3. The chain joins TRBV5-4 to TRBJ2-7; D gene ambiguous. This CDR3 spans 14 amino acids. Germline V lookup: CDR1 SGHNT, CDR2 YYREEE (reference sequence). V gave up 0 bases and J gave up 0 bases, with 7 bases separating them. CDR3 nucleotide sequence: TGTGCCAGCAGCTTGGCCGGCGGCTCCTACGAGCAGTACTTC. Its protein is CASSLAGGSYEQYF.

This clone was seen only a few times. The V call is TRBV9, the J call TRBJ2-1; 9 positions match TRBD2. Germline assignment: CDR1 SGDLS and CDR2 YYNGEE. The CDR3 runs to 15 residues. J lost 4 bases, V lost 4 bases, and 6 bases had no gene match. The CDR3 coding sequence is TGTGCCAGCAGCCCGACTAGCGGATTTTACAATGAGCAGTTCTTC. Translated: CASSPTSGFYNEQFF.

This clone was observed a handful of times. V gene TRBV5-1 combines with J gene TRBJ2-1; TRBD2 matches 9 bases. With 0 bases clipped from V and 2 bases from J, the junction kept 6 bases outside the gene matches. The CDR3 runs 17 residues. The germline V gene encodes CDR1 SGHRS and CDR2 YFSETQ. The DNA for the CDR3 is TGCGCCAGCAGCTTGGCTCCGCGGGGGGGGACCTACAATGAGCAGTTCTTC. Encoded protein: CASSLAPRGGTYNEQFF.

This clone was counted only a few times. CDR3 coding DNA: TGCGCCAGCAGCTTCGAGGCGGGGGGAGATACGCAGTATTTT. This sequence encodes CASSFEAGGDTQYF. The chain uses TRBV5-1 and TRBJ2-3, with 8 nucleotides matching TRBD2. Trimming at V came to 2 bases and at J to 5 bases, leaving 4 bases not matched to a gene. The CDR3 spans 14 residues. CDR1 and CDR2 (germline): SGHRS, YFSETQ.

The chain combines TRBV30 with TRBJ1-3, with D perhaps matching TRBD1 (6 bases). This CDR3 spans 14 amino acids. Trimming removed 0 bases at V and 3 bases at J, with 9 bases between. Germline V gives CDR1 GTSNPN, CDR2 SVGIG (reference sequence). This CDR3 is CAWSVGGYGNTIYF. CDR3 coding DNA: TGTGCCTGGAGTGTAGGGGGTTATGGAAACACCATATATTTT.

This clone was observed a few times. The rearrangement joins TRBV25-1 to TRBJ2-6, with D perhaps matching TRBD1 (5 bases). The CDR3 has 16 residues. Trimming cost V 5 bases and J 0 bases, with 11 bases left between them. Per germline, CDR1 MGHDK and CDR2 SYGVNS. The CDR3 DNA reads as TGTGCCAGCAGTTTATACAGGCCCTCTGGGGCCAACGTCCTGACTTTC. It specifies CASSLYRPSGANVLTF.

The V and J genes are TRBV5-1 and TRBJ2-7; TRBD1 might be the D (5 bases). Germline V gene lookup returns CDR1 SGHRS and CDR2 YFSETQ. Trimming took off 0 bases at V and 0 bases at J, with 7 bases between the two ends. This CDR3 has 14 amino acids. The CDR3 coding sequence is TGCGCCAGCAGCTTGGTTGACAGCTCCTACGAGCAGTACTTC. Translated: CASSLVDSSYEQYF.

The chain links TRBV10-1 to TRBJ2-3; TRBD2 might be the D (5 bases). This CDR3 spans 16 amino acids. The V end lost 3 bases, the J end lost 4 bases, and 17 bases lay between the germline ends. CDR1 WNHNN and CDR2 SYGVQD come from the germline V gene (reference sequence). The CDR3 DNA sequence: TGCGCCAGCAGTGAAGCCGGAGGCCCTGTGGCAGATACGCAGTATTTT. It codes for CASSEAGGPVADTQYF.

This chain links TRBV5-4 with TRBJ2-7; D perhaps matches TRBD1 (6 bases). From germline, CDR1 is SGHNT and CDR2 YYREEE (reference sequence). This CDR3 contains 13 residues. V lost 9 bases and J 1 base, leaving 14 bases between the germline ends. Written as DNA, the CDR3 is TGTGCCACCCAACCCCAGGGGTCCTACGAGCAGTACTTC. It encodes CATQPQGSYEQYF.

V usage is TRBV5-4 and J usage is TRBJ1-1, with TRBD1 matching 7 bases. Germline V CDR1 and CDR2: SGHNT, YYREEE (reference sequence). The CDR3 runs to 13 residues. With V trimmed by 4 bases and J by 1 base, 1 base remained unmatched. The CDR3 sequence: CASSRDRNTEAFF. CDR3 nucleotide sequence: TGTGCCAGCAGCCGGGACAGGAACACTGAAGCTTTCTTT.